A single sample gave rise to the 27 T cell receptor beta chains below, sequenced in a study of T cell repertoires in aging, cancer and after chemotherapy. Rearranged V-D-J TRB sequences were amplified with a mixed TRB-A/B primer pool. TCRdb used MiXCR to reprocess the multiplex PCR reads, holding one entry per CDR3 protein. The sample includes more than 2,000 distinct CDR3 sequences, about 18% of them seen just once. The template was genomic DNA from peripheral blood, not RNA. The sequenced sample was blood. All receptors come from a human donor with a solid tumor.

This clonotype has just a few counts. The chain recombines TRBV28 with TRBJ1-1, with TRBD1 identical over 7 bases. V shed 11 bases and J 4 bases; nucleotides not matched to a gene: 10. The CDR3 consists of 13 residues. Per the germline V gene, CDR1 is MDHEN and CDR2 is SYDVKM. CDR3 in DNA: TGTGCCGTCTCGGAGGGGGCGGCCACTGAAGCTTTCTTT. As protein: CAVSEGAATEAFF.

The genes are TRBV10-2 and TRBJ2-2, with no clear D. CDR3 length: 12 residues. V was clipped by 4 bases and J by 6 bases, with 6 bases between them. Germline values: CDR1 WSHSY, CDR2 SAAADI. Here the CDR3 reads CASSGDAGELFF. The CDR3 DNA sequence: TGCGCCAGCAGTGGTGACGCCGGGGAGCTGTTTTTT.

This clonotype is medium-sized. The chain has TRBV20-1 and TRBJ2-3, with TRBD1 matching 9 bases. There are 15 residues in the CDR3. After removal of 3 bases from V and 1 base from J, the junction contained 5 bases not matched to a gene. The V gene's germline CDR1 is DFQATT and CDR2 SNEGSKA (reference sequence). Written as DNA, the CDR3 is TGCAGTGCTAGGCCGGGACAGGGACGCACAGATACGCAGTATTTT. It translates to CSARPGQGRTDTQYF.

The chain couples TRBV21-1 to TRBJ1-4. TRBV21-1 is a pseudogene locus. The CDR3 runs to 17 residues. CDR3 bases: TGTGCCAGCAGCAATCCAGTGGGAGGGGGGGACGGTGAAAAACTGTTTTTT. It is translated as CASSNPVGGGDGEKLFF.

This clonotype ranks as medium-sized (0.01 to 0.1%). V is TRBV7-2 and J is TRBJ2-5; TRBD1 agrees at 7 bases. The J segment lost 7 bases and the V segment lost 1 base, leaving 3 bases of the junction unmatched. The CDR3 has 13 amino acids. Germline V gene sequence: CDR1 SGHTA, CDR2 FQGNSA. The CDR3 nucleotides read TGTGCCAGCAGCTTAGAGGGGGCCGGGACCCAGTACTTC. Protein sequence: CASSLEGAGTQYF.

This clonotype is classed as medium-sized. The J gene is TRBJ1-1, the V gene TRBV27, with a tentative D call TRBD1 (5 bases). Germline loops: CDR1 MNHEY, CDR2 SMNVEV (reference sequence). CDR3 length: 16 amino acids. The V gene lost 3 bases and the J gene lost 0 bases, with 14 bases spanning the gap. CDR3 DNA sequence: TGTGCCAGCAGTTTCCGACAGAGAGAAATGAACACTGAAGCTTTCTTT. It translates to CASSFRQREMNTEAFF.

This clonotype is labeled medium-sized. The V call is TRBV27, the J call TRBJ2-5, with a weak D call TRBD2 (5 bases). CDR3 length equals 17 residues. In germline, CDR1 is MNHEY, CDR2 SMNVEV (reference sequence). The V end lost 6 bases, the J end lost 4 bases, and 24 bases lay between the germline ends. CDR3 nucleotides: TGTGCCAGCAGCCCTTCCTACCTGCATGAGGGATCAGAGACCCAGTACTTC. Protein: CASSPSYLHEGSETQYF.

This clonotype is judged large (0.1 to 1%). The chain recombines TRBV6-5 with TRBJ2-2; 12 nucleotides match TRBD2. V lost 0 bases, J lost 4 bases, and 0 bases stayed unmatched. Per germline, CDR1 MNHEY and CDR2 SVGAGI. This CDR3 spans 16 amino acids. The CDR3 bases are TGTGCCAGCAGTTACTCGACTAGCGGGAGCACCGGGGAGCTGTTTTTT. Translated, it gives CASSYSTSGSTGELFF.

This rearrangement joins TRBV12-3 or TRBV12-4 to TRBJ2-7; D ambiguous. Trimming removed 1 base from V and 4 bases from J, with 11 bases in between. The length of the CDR3 is 14 residues. For the CDR3, the DNA is TGTGCCAGCAGTTTAGGAGCCGGATCTTACGAGCAGTACTTC. This translates into CASSLGAGSYEQYF.

By share, this clonotype ranks as medium-sized. The chain is built from TRBV19 and TRBJ2-2; unclear D gene. Germline V gene sequence: CDR1 LNHDA, CDR2 SQIVND (reference sequence). The germline V and J ends were trimmed by 4 bases and 7 bases, with 4 bases remaining between them. The CDR3 contains 11 residues. CDR3 sequence reads: CASSTHGELFF. CDR3 nucleotides: TGTGCCAGTAGTACCCACGGGGAGCTGTTTTTT.

By its share, this clonotype is medium-sized. The V and J genes are TRBV6-5 and TRBJ2-7, with TRBD2 matching 7 bases. V gave up 0 bases and J gave up 2 bases; unmatched junction bases: 7. The CDR3 spans 16 residues. Germline CDR1 reads MNHEY; CDR2 reads SVGAGI. In nucleotides, the CDR3 is TGTGCCAGCAGTTACTCTGGCGGGAGAAGGACCTACGAGCAGTACTTC. Translation gives CASSYSGGRRTYEQYF.

V gene TRBV20-1 combines with J gene TRBJ1-3, with D possibly being TRBD1 (6 bases). V lost 5 bases to trimming and J lost 2 bases, with 13 bases between them. The CDR3 length is 14 residues. Germline lookup yields CDR1 DFQATT and CDR2 SNEGSKA (reference sequence). The CDR3 loop is CSALWTEAGNTIYF. The DNA for the CDR3 is TGCAGTGCTCTTTGGACAGAGGCTGGAAACACCATATATTTT.

The chain recombines TRBV20-1 with TRBJ2-1; D may correspond to TRBD1 or TRBD2 (6 bases each). Trimming stripped 3 bases from V and 4 bases from J, with 13 bases between. This CDR3 spans 14 amino acids. CDR1 is DFQATT and CDR2 is SNEGSKA in the germline V gene (reference sequence). Written as DNA, the CDR3 is TGCAGTGCTAGGGGACTCCAGGGGTACAATGAGCAGTTCTTC. Translation gives CSARGLQGYNEQFF.

This clonotype has just a few counts. The gene calls are TRBV27 and TRBJ2-2; D not resolved. Germline CDR1 is MNHEY and CDR2 is SMNVEV (reference sequence). V was trimmed by 2 bases and J by 7 bases, leaving 11 bases between them. This CDR3 is built from 14 residues. CDR3 loop: CASSLNRASGELFF. Here the CDR3 DNA reads TGTGCCAGCAGTTTAAATAGGGCTAGCGGGGAGCTGTTTTTT.

In its sample, this clonotype was seen a few times. The V call is TRBV10-2, the J call TRBJ1-2; TRBD1 matches 8 bases. Trimming cost V 6 bases and J 5 bases; bases outside gene matches: 14. This CDR3 has 16 residues. Germline V CDR1 and CDR2: WSHSY, SAAADI. CDR3 in amino acids: CASRGQQGVLLYGYTF. In DNA, the CDR3 is TGCGCCAGCAGGGGACAACAGGGGGTTTTACTTTATGGCTACACCTTC.

This chain connects TRBV7-9 to TRBJ2-5; the D is unclear. Germline CDR1 is SEHNR and CDR2 is FQNEAQ (reference sequence). This CDR3 is 12 amino acids long. Trimming stripped 6 bases from V and 13 bases from J, with 18 bases between. The CDR3 protein is CASRSGRNPSYF. The CDR3 DNA reads as TGTGCCAGCAGGTCTGGCCGGAACCCGTCGTACTTC. The variable domain in full, with the rest retrieved from reference TRBV7-9 and TRBJ2-5, is DTGVSQNPRHKITKRGQNVTFRCDPISEHNRLYWYRQTLGQGPEFLTYFQNEAQLEKSRLLSDRFSAERPKGSFSTLEIQRTEQGDSAMYLCASRSGRNPSYFGPGTRLLVL.

This chain connects TRBV10-3 to TRBJ1-1; perhaps TRBD1 as D (5 bases). The V gene's germline CDR1 is ENHRY and CDR2 SYGVKD. This CDR3 spans 14 amino acids. The germline V and J ends were trimmed by 7 bases and 1 base, with 13 bases remaining between them. The CDR3 DNA sequence: TGTGCCATCAACGTGGGAGGGGAGAACACTGAAGCTTTCTTT. Protein: CAINVGGENTEAFF.

This clonotype rates as medium-sized. J is TRBJ2-2 and V is TRBV7-9; 9 nucleotides line up with TRBD1. The junction had 0 bases not matched to a gene; V was cut back by 1 base and J by 3 bases. The CDR3 loop spans 15 amino acids. Germline CDR1 is SEHNR and CDR2 is FQNEAQ (reference sequence). The CDR3 DNA follows: TGTGCCAGCAGCTTAGGGACAGGGGACACCGGGGAGCTGTTTTTT. Translated, it gives CASSLGTGDTGELFF.

The chain uses TRBV27 and TRBJ2-3, with D possibly TRBD1 on 5 matching bases. This CDR3 is 15 amino acids long. The germline V and J ends were trimmed by 10 bases and 1 base, with 18 bases remaining between them. Germline V gives CDR1 MNHEY, CDR2 SMNVEV (reference sequence). The CDR3 nucleotides read TGTGCCACCCGCGCTGGGGCGTATCGCACAGATACGCAGTATTTT. Its translation: CATRAGAYRTDTQYF.

The J gene is TRBJ2-3, the V gene TRBV12-3 or TRBV12-4; possible D gene TRBD2, 7 bases. The CDR3 totals 15 residues. Trimming cost V 2 bases and J 5 bases, with 14 bases left between them. The CDR3 region has the DNA TGTGCCAGCAGTTTACGAGGGGGGGGTGAAGATACGCAGTATTTT. It is translated as CASSLRGGGEDTQYF.

This clonotype is termed medium-sized. The rearrangement joins TRBV7-9 to TRBJ1-1, with TRBD1 identical over 7 bases. The CDR3 spans 21 residues. Germline loops: CDR1 SEHNR, CDR2 FQNEAQ (reference sequence). The V segment lost 10 bases and the J segment 4 bases; nucleotides outside the gene matches: 33. Here the CDR3 reads CATRGGGRRQGPQGRGTEAFF. In nucleotides, the CDR3 is TGTGCCACCCGAGGGGGGGGGAGACGACAGGGACCCCAAGGGAGAGGCACTGAAGCTTTCTTT.

This clonotype is medium-sized (0.01 to 0.1%) within its sample. J is TRBJ2-7 and V is TRBV20-1; TRBD2 aligns across 14 bases. Per the germline V gene, CDR1 is DFQATT and CDR2 is SNEGSKA (reference sequence). CDR3 length: 18 residues. The trim removed 0 bases at V and 1 base at J, leaving 8 bases unmatched. In DNA, the CDR3 is TGCAGTGCTAGAGATGTGGGGACTAGCGGGAGAGGTTCCTACGAGCAGTACTTC. Its protein is CSARDVGTSGRGSYEQYF.

The chain combines TRBV10-2 with TRBJ2-1; D is uncertain. Trimming removed 5 bases at V and 3 bases at J, with 11 bases between. Germline CDR1 reads WSHSY; CDR2 reads SAAADI. The CDR3 has 14 amino acids. The CDR3 coding sequence is TGCGCCAGCAGTCCCCTCATTAACTACAATGAGCAGTTCTTC. It yields the protein CASSPLINYNEQFF.

In regard to this clonotype: A read error is possible here, since a much larger clone lies one base away. CDR3 in DNA: TGCAGCGTTGAGAGGACAGGGCAAAATCAGCAGTTCTTC. Translating it yields CSVERTGQNQQFF. The V call is TRBV29-1, the J call TRBJ2-1; 8 bases line up with TRBD1. Germline V gene lookup returns CDR1 SQVTM and CDR2 ANQGSEA. The J segment lost 11 bases and the V segment lost 3 bases, leaving 9 bases of the junction unmatched. CDR3 length equals 13 residues.

V and J are TRBV10-2 and TRBJ2-3, with unresolved D. The CDR3 runs 9 residues. V was trimmed by 7 bases and J by 4 bases, leaving 0 bases between them. Germline V lookup: CDR1 WSHSY, CDR2 SAAADI. CDR3 DNA sequence: TGCGCCAGCACAGATACGCAGTATTTT. It codes for CASTDTQYF.

This clonotype came up a few times. The J gene is TRBJ1-1, the V gene TRBV28; D perhaps matches TRBD1 (5 bases). The CDR3 contains 15 residues. Germline values: CDR1 MDHEN, CDR2 SYDVKM. The V gene lost 8 bases and the J gene lost 3 bases, with 19 bases spanning the gap. CDR3 loop: CASVYGGRVYTEAFF. DNA for the CDR3: TGTGCCAGCGTCTACGGGGGAAGGGTTTACACTGAAGCTTTCTTT. The full variable domain, its missing parts supplied by reference TRBV28 and TRBJ1-1, is DVKVTQSSRYLVKRTGEKVFLECVQDMDHENMFWYRQDPGLGLRLIYFSYDVKMKEKGDIPEGYSVSREKKERFSLILESASTNQTSMYLCASVYGGRVYTEAFFGQGTRLTVV.

By sample share, this clonotype is medium-sized. The chain links TRBV30 to TRBJ1-2; D gene unclear. With 7 bases removed from V and 6 bases from J, the gap between germline ends came to 12 bases. Looked up from germline, CDR1 is GTSNPN and CDR2 is SVGIG (reference sequence). CDR3 length equals 11 residues. CDR3 protein: CALDTFHGYTF. The CDR3 DNA is TGTGCCTTAGATACTTTCCATGGCTACACCTTC.